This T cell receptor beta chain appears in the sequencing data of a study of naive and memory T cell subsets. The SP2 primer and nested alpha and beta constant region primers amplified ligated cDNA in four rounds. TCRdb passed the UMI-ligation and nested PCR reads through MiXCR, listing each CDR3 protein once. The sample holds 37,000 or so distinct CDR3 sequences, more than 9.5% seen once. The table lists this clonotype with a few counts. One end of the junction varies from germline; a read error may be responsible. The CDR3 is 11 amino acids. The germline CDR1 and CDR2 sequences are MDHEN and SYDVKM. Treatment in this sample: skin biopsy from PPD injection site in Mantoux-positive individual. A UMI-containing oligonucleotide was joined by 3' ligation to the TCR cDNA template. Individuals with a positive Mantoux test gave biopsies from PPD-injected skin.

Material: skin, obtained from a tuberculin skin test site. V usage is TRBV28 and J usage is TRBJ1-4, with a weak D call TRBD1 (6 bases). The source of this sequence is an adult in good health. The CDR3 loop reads CASSLDSIMVF. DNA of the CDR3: TGTGCCAGCAGTTTGGACAGCATCATGGTTTTT.